This T cell receptor (beta chain) was sequenced in a study of T-cell memory formation after mild COVID-19. This clonotype was seen only a few times. TCRdb ran MiXCR on the 5' RACE reads and lists one entry per CDR3 protein. The sample lists under 350,000 distinct CDR3 sequences; around 15% were seen once. Trimming shortened V by 5 bases and J by 3 bases, and 16 bases separated the two germline ends. Germline-derived CDR1 and CDR2 are KGHDR and SFDVKD. There are 15 residues in the CDR3. The sequenced sample was PBMCs or a T cell subset sorted from them (not recorded which). The chain carries TRBV24-1 and TRBJ2-7; maybe TRBD2 (5 bases). This TCR came from a man in his late teens or twenties who had mild COVID-19 (a few samples of this study predate the infection). Cell type and time point are not known. The CDR3 is CATSVRLADYYEQYF. The DNA for the CDR3 is TGTGCCACCAGTGTTCGGCTTGCAGACTACTACGAGCAGTACTTC.